This TCR beta chain was profiled in a study of chemoradiotherapy in HPV16-positive cancers. Repeated repertoire sampling spanned the course of chemoradiotherapy. Sequencing was performed with immunoSEQ multiplex PCR; in TCRdb, only in-frame clones are kept and a portion is missing. The data show approximately 4,600 clones, with almost 90% seen just once and about 3% held by the top ten. Broader study findings: Candidate HPV-specific clones and E7-related TCR motifs grew in tumor during treatment. The functional HPV-specific definition rests on just a couple of HPV16-positive patients. For HPV16-positive patients, expanding HPV-responsive T cells associated with longer recurrence-free survival.

This CDR3 region has 10 residues. CDR1 GTSNPN and CDR2 SVGIG come from the germline V gene (reference sequence). V shed 5 bases and J shed 2 bases, with 4 bases lying between them. Of note for this clone: Its specificity is not known.

The chain recombines TRBV30 with TRBJ2-7, with no clear D. The TCR comes from a human donor with HPV-associated anogenital cancer. The sample was acquired from a patient who underwent chemoradiotherapy. CDR3 DNA sequence: TGTGCCTGGGGGGCCTACGAGCAGTACTTC. Its translation: CAWGAYEQYF.